A selection of T cell receptor beta chains follows, all from one sample in a study of T cell repertoires in cytomegalovirus infection. These receptors' antigens are unknown. MiXCR was run by TCRdb on the reads, yielding one entry per CDR3 protein. The sample has approximately 120,000 distinct CDR3 sequences; approximately 30% are singletons. Here the sequenced sample was CD8+ T cells from cultured PBMCs, taken from culture after CMV antigen stimulation. The receptors were gathered from a human donor in good health (CMV status not recorded). Some clones in this sample may be carry-over from other donors' samples. Each CDR3 is given with its conserved first and last residue. Each record gives: CDR3 protein, CDR3 DNA, clone size, D gene, J gene, CDR3 length, V gene. A D gene is named only where the DNA matches it firmly. Clone size is not always given. Where it is, it says once, few, many or a class for expanded clones.

CDR3: CASNDGLHNEQFF
DNA: TGTGCCAGCAACGACGGACTACACAATGAGCAGTTCTTC
size: few
D: -
J: TRBJ2-1
length: 13
V: TRBV2

CDR3: CASSLRRGTYNEQFF
DNA: TGTGCCAGCAGCCTCCGACGGGGTACCTACAATGAGCAGTTCTTC
size: few
D: -
J: TRBJ2-1
length: 15
V: TRBV11-3

CDR3: CASSISSNQPQHF
DNA: TGTGCCAGTAGTATCAGTAGCAATCAGCCCCAGCATTTT
size: few
D: -
J: TRBJ1-5
length: 13
V: TRBV19

CDR3: CASRGQPFRSFSNQPQHF
DNA: TGTGCCAGCAGAGGACAGCCTTTTAGATCCTTTAGCAATCAGCCCCAGCATTTT
size: many
D: -
J: TRBJ1-5
length: 18
V: TRBV6-6

CDR3: CASSQTGTGGPDYGYTF
DNA: TGTGCCAGCAGCCAGACCGGGACAGGGGGCCCGGACTATGGCTACACCTTC
size: few
D: TRBD1
J: TRBJ1-2
length: 17
V: TRBV14

CDR3: CASSLMGNGGTDTQYF
DNA: TGTGCCAGCAGCTTAATGGGGAACGGGGGCACAGATACGCAGTATTTT
size: -
D: -
J: TRBJ2-3
length: 16
V: TRBV7-3

CDR3: CASSPKGPTVNQPQHF
DNA: TGTGCCAGCAGTCCCAAGGGCCCGACAGTAAATCAGCCCCAGCATTTT
size: -
D: -
J: TRBJ1-5
length: 16
V: TRBV6-2/TRBV6-3

CDR3: CAISSWQLYEQYF
DNA: TGTGCCATCAGTTCATGGCAGCTCTACGAGCAGTACTTC
size: -
D: -
J: TRBJ2-7
length: 13
V: TRBV10-3

CDR3: CASSANAGTGRWDTQYF
DNA: TGTGCCAGCAGCGCTAATGCCGGGACAGGGAGATGGGATACGCAGTATTTT
size: -
D: TRBD1
J: TRBJ2-3
length: 17
V: TRBV7-3

CDR3: CASSVTYTDTQYF
DNA: TGTGCCAGCAGCGTAACTTACACAGATACGCAGTATTTT
size: -
D: -
J: TRBJ2-3
length: 13
V: TRBV9

CDR3: CASSLSKSSNQPQHF
DNA: TGTGCCAGCAGTTTATCAAAGAGTAGCAATCAGCCCCAGCATTTT
size: -
D: -
J: TRBJ1-5
length: 15
V: TRBV27